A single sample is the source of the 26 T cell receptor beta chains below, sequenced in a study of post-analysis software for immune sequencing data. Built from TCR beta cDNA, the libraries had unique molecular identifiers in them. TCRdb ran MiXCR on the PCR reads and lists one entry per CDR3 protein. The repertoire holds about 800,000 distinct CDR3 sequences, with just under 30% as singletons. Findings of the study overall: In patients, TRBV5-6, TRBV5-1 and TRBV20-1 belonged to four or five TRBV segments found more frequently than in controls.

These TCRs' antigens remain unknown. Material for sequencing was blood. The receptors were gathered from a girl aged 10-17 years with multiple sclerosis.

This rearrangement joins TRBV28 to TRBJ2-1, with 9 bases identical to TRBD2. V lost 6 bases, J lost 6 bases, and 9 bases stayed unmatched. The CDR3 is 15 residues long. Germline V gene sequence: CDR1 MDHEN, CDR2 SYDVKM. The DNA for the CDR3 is TGTGCCAGCAGCCAGCTAGGACTAGCGACCAATGAGCAGTTCTTC. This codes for CASSQLGLATNEQFF. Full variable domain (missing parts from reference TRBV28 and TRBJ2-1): DVKVTQSSRYLVKRTGEKVFLECVQDMDHENMFWYRQDPGLGLRLIYFSYDVKMKEKGDIPEGYSVSREKKERFSLILESASTNQTSMYLCASSQLGLATNEQFFGPGTRLTVL.

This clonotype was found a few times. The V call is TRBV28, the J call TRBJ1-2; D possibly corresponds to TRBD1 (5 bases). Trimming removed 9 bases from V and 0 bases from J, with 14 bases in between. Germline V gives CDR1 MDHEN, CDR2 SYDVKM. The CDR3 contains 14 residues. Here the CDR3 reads CASPQDSSNYGYTF. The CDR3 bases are TGTGCCAGTCCACAAGACAGCTCTAACTATGGCTACACCTTC.

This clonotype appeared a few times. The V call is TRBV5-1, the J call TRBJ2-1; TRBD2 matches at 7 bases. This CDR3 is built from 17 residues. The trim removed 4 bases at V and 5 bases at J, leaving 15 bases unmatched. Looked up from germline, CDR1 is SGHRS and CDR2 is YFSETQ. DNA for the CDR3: TGCGCCAGCAGCCCCGGGGCGGGGGAGGGTCAGGACAATGAGCAGTTCTTC. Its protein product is CASSPGAGEGQDNEQFF. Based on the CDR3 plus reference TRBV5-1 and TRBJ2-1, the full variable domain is KAGVTQTPRYLIKTRGQQVTLSCSPISGHRSVSWYQQTPGQGLQFLFEYFSETQRNKGNFPGRFSGRQFSNSRSEMNVSTLELGDSALYLCASSPGAGEGQDNEQFFGPGTRLTVL.

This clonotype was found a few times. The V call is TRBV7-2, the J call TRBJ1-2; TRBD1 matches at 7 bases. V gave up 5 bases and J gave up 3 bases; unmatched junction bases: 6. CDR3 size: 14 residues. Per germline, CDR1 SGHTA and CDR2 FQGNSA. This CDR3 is CASSHEGQYYGYTF. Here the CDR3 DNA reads TGTGCCAGCAGCCATGAGGGACAGTACTATGGCTACACCTTC.

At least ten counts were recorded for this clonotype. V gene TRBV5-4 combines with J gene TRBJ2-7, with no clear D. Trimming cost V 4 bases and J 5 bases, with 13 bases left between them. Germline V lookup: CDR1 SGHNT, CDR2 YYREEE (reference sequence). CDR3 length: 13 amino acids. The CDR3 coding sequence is TGTGCCAGCAGCCCCAAGGTAGAGAACGAGCAGTACTTC. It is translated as CASSPKVENEQYF.

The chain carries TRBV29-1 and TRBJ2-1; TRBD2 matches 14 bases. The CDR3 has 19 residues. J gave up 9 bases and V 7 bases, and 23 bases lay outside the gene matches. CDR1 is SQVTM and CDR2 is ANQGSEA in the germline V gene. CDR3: CSAAKGTSGSPPSNSEQFF. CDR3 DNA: TGCAGCGCGGCCAAGGGGACTAGCGGGAGTCCACCGAGCAACAGTGAGCAGTTCTTC.

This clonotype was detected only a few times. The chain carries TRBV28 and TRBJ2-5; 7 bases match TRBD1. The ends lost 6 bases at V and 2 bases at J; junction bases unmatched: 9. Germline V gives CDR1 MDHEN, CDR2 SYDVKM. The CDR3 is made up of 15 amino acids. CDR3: CASREAGQVQETQYF. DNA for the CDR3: TGTGCCAGCAGAGAAGCCGGACAGGTACAAGAGACCCAGTACTTC.

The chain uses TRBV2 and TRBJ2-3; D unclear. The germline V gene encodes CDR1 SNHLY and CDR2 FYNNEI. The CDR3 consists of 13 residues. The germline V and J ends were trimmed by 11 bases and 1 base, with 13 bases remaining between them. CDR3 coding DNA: TGTGCCGGCCAAGGCGACCGCACAGATACGCAGTATTTT. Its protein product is CAGQGDRTDTQYF.

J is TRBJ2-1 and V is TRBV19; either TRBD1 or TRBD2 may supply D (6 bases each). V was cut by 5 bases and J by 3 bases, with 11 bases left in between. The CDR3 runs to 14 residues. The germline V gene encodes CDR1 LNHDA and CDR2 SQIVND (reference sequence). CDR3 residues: CASSEGGGYNEQFF. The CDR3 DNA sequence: TGTGCCAGTAGTGAGGGGGGTGGCTACAATGAGCAGTTCTTC.

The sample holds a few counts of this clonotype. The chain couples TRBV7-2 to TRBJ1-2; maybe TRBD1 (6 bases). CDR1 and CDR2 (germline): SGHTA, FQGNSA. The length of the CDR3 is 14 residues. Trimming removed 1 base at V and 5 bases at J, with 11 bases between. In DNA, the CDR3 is TGTGCCAGCAGCTTAGAGAGGACAGAGTATGGCTACACCTTC. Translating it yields CASSLERTEYGYTF.

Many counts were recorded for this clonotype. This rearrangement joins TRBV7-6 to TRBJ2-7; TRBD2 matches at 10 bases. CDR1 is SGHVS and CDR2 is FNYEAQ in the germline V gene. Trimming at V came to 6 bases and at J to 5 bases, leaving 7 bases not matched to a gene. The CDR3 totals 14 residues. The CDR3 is CASRSLAGADEQYF. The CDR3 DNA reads TGTGCCAGCAGATCCCTAGCGGGGGCGGACGAGCAGTACTTC.

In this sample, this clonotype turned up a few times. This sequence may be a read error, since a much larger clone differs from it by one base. The CDR3 DNA sequence: TGTGCCAGCAGCCCCGGACTAGCGAGGGATGATGAGCAGTTCTTC. This sequence encodes CASSPGLARDDEQFF. The V gene is TRBV14, the J gene TRBJ2-1; 9 bases are a match to TRBD2. V was clipped by 4 bases and J by 8 bases; unmatched bases: 9. The CDR3 is 15 residues long. Germline V CDR1 and CDR2: SGHDN, FVKESK.

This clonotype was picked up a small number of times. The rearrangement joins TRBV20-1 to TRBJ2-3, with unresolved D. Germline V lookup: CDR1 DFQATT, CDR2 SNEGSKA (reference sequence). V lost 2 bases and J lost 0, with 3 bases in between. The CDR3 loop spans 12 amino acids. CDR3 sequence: CSARRSTDTQYF. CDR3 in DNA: TGCAGTGCTAGAAGAAGCACAGATACGCAGTATTTT.

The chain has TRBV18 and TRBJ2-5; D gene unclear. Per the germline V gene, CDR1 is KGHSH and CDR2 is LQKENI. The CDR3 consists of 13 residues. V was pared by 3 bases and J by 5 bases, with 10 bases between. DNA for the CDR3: TGTGCCAGCTCACCCTACCGCGAGGAGACCCAGTACTTC. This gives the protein CASSPYREETQYF.

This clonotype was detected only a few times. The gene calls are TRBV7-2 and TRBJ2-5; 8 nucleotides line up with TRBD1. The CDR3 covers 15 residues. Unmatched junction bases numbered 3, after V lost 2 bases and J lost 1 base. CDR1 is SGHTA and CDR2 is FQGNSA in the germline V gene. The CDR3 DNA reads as TGTGCCAGCAGCTTAAAGACAGGGGCCCAAGAGACCCAGTACTTC. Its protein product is CASSLKTGAQETQYF.

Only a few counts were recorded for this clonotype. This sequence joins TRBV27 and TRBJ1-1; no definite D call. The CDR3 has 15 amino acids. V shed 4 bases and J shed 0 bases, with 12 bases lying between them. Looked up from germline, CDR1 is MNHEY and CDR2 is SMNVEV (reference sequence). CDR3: CASSSRVRVNTEAFF. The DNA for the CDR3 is TGTGCCAGCAGTTCCCGGGTCCGGGTGAACACTGAAGCTTTCTTT.

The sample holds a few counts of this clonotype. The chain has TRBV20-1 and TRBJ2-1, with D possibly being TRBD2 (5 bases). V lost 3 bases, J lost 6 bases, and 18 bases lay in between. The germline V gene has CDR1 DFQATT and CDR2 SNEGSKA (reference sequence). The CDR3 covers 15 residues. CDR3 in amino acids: CSARGYGNVTNEQFF. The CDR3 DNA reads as TGCAGTGCTAGGGGGTACGGGAACGTGACCAATGAGCAGTTCTTC.

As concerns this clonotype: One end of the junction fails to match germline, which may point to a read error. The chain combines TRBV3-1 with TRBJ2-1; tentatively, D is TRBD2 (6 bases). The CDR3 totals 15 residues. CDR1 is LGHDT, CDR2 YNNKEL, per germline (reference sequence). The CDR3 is CASSQGGNSYNVQFF. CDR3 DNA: TGTGCCAGCAGCCAGGGGGGAAACTCCTACAATGTGCAGTTCTTC.

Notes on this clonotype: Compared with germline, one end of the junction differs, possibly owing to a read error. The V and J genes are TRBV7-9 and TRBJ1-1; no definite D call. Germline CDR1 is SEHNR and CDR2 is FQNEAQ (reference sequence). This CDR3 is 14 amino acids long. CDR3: CARSLAVGVPEAFF. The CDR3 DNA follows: TGTGCCCGCAGCTTAGCGGTGGGTGTTCCTGAAGCTTTCTTT.

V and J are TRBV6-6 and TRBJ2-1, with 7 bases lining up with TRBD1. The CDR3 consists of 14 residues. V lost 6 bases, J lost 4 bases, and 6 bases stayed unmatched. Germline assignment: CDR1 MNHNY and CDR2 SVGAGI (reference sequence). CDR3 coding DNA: TGTGCCAGCAGAACCTCGGACAGGTACAATGAGCAGTTCTTC. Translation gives CASRTSDRYNEQFF.

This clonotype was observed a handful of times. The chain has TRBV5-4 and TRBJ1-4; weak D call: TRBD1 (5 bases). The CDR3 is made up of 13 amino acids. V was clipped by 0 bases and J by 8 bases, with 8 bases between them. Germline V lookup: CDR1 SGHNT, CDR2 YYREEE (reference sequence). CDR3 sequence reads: CASSLVGGEKLFF. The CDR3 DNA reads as TGTGCCAGCAGCTTGGTGGGGGGAGAAAAACTGTTTTTT.

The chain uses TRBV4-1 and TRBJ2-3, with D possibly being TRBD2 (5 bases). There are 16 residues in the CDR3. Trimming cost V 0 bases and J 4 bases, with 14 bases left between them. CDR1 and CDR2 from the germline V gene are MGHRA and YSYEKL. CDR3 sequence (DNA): TGCGCCAGCAGCCAAGAGGAGGCCTTCGCGGCAGATACGCAGTATTTT. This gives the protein CASSQEEAFAADTQYF.

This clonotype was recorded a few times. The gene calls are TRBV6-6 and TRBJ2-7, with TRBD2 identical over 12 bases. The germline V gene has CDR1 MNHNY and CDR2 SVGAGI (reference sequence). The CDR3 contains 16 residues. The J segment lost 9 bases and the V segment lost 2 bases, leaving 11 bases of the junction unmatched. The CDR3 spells CASSYLAGGLRFRQYF. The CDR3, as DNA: TGTGCCAGCAGTTACCTAGCGGGGGGGCTTCGTTTTAGGCAGTACTTC.

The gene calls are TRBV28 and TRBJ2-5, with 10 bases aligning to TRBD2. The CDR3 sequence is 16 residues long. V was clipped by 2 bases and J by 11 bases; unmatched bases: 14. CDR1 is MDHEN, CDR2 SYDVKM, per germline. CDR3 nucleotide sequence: TGTGCCAGCAGTTTAACGGCTAGCGGGAGCACGGGTGAGCAGTACTTC. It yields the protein CASSLTASGSTGEQYF.

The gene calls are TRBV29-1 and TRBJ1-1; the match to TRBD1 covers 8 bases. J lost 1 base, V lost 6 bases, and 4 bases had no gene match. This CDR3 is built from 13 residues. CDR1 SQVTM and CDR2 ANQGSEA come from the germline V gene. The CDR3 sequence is CSVEQGGNTEAFF. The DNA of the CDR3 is TGCAGCGTCGAACAGGGGGGGAACACTGAAGCTTTCTTT.

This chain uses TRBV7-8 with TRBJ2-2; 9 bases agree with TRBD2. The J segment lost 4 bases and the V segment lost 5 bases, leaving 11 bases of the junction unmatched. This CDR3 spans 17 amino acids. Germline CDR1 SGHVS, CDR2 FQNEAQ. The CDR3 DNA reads TGTGCCAGCAGCCTCGGGGGACTAGCCTTCTTCACCGGGGAGCTGTTTTTT. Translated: CASSLGGLAFFTGELFF.